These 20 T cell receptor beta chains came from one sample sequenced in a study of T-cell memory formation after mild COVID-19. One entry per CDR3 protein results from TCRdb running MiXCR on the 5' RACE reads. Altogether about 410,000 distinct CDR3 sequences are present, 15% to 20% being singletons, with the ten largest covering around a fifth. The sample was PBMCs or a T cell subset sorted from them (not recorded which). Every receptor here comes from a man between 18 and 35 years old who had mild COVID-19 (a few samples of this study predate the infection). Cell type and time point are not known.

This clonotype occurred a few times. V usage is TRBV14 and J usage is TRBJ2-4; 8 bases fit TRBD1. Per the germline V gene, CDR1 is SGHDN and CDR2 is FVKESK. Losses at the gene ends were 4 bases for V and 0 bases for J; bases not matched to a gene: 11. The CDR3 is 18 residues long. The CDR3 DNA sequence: TGTGCCAGCAGCCGATATGGGACAGGAGTTCTAGCCAAAAACATTCAGTACTTC. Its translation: CASSRYGTGVLAKNIQYF.

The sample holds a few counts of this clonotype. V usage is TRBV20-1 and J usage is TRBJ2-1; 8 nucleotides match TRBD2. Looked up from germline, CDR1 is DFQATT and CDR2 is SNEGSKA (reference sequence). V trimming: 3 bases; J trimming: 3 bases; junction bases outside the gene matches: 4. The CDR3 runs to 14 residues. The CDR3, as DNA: TGCAGTGCTAGGGGACTAGAGCTCTACAATGAGCAGTTCTTC. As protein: CSARGLELYNEQFF.

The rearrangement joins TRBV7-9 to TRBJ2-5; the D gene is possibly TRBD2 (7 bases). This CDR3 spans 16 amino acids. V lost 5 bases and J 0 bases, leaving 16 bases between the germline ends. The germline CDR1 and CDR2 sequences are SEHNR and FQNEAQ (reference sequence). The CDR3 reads CASSPPGGGYQETQYF. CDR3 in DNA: TGTGCCAGCAGCCCCCCGGGGGGCGGATACCAAGAGACCCAGTACTTC.

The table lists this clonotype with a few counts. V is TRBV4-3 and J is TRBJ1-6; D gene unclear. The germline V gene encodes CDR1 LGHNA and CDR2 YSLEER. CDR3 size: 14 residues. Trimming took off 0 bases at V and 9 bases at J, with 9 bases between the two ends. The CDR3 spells CASSQEGWGSPLHF. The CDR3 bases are TGCGCCAGCAGCCAAGAAGGGTGGGGTTCACCCCTCCACTTT.

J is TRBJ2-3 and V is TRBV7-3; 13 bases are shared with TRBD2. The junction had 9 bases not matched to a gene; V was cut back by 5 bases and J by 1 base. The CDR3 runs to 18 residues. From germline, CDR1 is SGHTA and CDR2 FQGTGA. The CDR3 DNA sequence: TGTGCCAGCAGCCCTGGACTAGCGGGGGTGTGGGGCACAGATACGCAGTATTTT. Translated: CASSPGLAGVWGTDTQYF.

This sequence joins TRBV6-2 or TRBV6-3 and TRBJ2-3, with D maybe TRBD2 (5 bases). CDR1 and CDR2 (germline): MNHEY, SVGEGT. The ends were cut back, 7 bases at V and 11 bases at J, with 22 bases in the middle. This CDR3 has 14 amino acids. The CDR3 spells CASTSPVGRPQQYF. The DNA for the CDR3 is TGTGCCAGCACCTCTCCAGTAGGGAGACCGCAGCAGTATTTT.

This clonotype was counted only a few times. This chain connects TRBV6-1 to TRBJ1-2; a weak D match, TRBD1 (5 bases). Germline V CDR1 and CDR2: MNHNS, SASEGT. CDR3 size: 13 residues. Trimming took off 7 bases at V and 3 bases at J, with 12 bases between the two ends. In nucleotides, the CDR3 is TGTGCCAGCAAGGGGTTTTTTGACTATGGCTACACCTTC. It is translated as CASKGFFDYGYTF.

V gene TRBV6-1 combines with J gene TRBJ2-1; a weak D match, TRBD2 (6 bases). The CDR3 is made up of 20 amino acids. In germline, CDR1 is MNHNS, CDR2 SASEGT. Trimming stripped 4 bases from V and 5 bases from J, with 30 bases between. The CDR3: CASSGFRIVFRRGRNNEQFF. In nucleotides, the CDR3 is TGTGCCAGCAGTGGATTTCGGATTGTCTTCCGGCGGGGCCGGAACAATGAGCAGTTCTTC.

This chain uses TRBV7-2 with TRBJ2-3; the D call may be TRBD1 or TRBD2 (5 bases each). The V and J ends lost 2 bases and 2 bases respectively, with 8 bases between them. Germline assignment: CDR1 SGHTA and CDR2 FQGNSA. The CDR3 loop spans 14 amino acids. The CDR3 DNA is TGTGCCAGCAGCTTACCGGGGACCACAGATACGCAGTATTTT. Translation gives CASSLPGTTDTQYF.

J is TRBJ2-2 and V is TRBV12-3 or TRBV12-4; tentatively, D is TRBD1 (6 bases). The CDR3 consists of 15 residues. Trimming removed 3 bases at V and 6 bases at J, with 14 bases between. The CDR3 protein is CASSFWGRVPGELFF. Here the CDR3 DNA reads TGTGCCAGCAGTTTTTGGGGGCGGGTACCCGGGGAGCTGTTTTTT.

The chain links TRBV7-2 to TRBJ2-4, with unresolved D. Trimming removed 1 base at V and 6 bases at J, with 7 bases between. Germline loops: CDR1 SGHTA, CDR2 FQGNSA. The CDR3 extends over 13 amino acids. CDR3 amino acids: CASSLDSRNIQYF. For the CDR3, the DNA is TGTGCCAGCAGCTTAGACAGCAGAAACATTCAGTACTTC.

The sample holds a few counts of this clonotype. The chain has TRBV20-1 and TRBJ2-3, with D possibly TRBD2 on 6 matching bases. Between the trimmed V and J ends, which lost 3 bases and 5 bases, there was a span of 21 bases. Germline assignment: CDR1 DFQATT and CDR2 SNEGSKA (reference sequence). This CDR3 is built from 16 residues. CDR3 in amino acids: CSASQPRAGFRDTQYF. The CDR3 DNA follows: TGCAGTGCTAGTCAGCCCCGGGCGGGGTTCCGAGATACGCAGTATTTT.

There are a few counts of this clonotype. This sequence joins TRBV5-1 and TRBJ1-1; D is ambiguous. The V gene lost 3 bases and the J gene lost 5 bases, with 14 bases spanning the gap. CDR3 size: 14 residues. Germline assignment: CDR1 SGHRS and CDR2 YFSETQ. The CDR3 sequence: CASSSLGGGTEAFF. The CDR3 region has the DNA TGCGCCAGCAGCTCCTTGGGAGGTGGAACTGAAGCTTTCTTT. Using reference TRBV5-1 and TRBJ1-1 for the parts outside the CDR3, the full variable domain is KAGVTQTPRYLIKTRGQQVTLSCSPISGHRSVSWYQQTPGQGLQFLFEYFSETQRNKGNFPGRFSGRQFSNSRSEMNVSTLELGDSALYLCASSSLGGGTEAFFGQGTRLTVV.

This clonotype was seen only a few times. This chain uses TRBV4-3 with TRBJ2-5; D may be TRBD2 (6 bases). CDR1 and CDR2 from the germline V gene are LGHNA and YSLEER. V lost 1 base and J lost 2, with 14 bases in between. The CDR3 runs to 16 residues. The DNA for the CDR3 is TGCGCCAGCAGCCAAGGAAGATTAGCGGAACAAGAGACCCAGTACTTC. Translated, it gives CASSQGRLAEQETQYF.

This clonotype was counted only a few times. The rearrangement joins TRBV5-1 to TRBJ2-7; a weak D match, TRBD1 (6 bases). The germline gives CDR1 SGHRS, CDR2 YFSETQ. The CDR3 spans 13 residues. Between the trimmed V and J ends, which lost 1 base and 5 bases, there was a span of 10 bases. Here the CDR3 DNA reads TGCGCCAGCAGCTTGAGGGGGATCCACGAGCAGTACTTC. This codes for CASSLRGIHEQYF.

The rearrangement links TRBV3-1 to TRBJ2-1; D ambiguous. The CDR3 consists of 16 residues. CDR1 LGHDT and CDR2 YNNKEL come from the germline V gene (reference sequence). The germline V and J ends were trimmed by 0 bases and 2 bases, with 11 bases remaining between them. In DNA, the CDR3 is TGTGCCAGCAGCCAAGATATTATGGCTGCCTACAATGAGCAGTTCTTC. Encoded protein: CASSQDIMAAYNEQFF.

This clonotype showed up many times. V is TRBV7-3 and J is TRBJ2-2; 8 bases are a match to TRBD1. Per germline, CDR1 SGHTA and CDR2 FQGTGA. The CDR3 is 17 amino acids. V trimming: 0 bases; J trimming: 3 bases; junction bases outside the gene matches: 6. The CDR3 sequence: CASSLTPDRAYTGELFF. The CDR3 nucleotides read TGTGCCAGCAGCTTAACGCCGGACAGGGCTTACACCGGGGAGCTGTTTTTT.

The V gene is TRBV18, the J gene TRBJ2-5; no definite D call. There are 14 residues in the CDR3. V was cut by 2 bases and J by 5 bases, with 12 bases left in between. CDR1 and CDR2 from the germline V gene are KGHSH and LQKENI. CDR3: CASSPDSLGETQYF. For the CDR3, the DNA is TGTGCCAGCTCACCAGATAGCCTCGGGGAGACCCAGTACTTC.

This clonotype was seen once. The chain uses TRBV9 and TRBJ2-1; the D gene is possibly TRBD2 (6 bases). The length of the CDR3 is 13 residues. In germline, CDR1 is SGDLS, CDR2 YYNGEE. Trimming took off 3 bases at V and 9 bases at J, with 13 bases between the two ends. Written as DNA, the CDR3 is TGTGCCAGCAGCGCCTCCCAGGGAGGTGAGCAGTTCTTC. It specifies CASSASQGGEQFF.

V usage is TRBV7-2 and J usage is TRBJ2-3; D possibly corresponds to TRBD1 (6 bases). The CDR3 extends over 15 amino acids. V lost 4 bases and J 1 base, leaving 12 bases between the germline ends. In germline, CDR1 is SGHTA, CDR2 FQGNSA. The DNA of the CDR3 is TGTGCCAGCAGCTCCTATGGGGGCGGCACAGATACGCAGTATTTT. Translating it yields CASSSYGGGTDTQYF.